The source of this T cell receptor (beta chain) is a study of T cells in Graves' hyperthyroidism and ophthalmopathy. On the study more broadly: Peripheral blood was drawn at first diagnosis, prior to all treatment.

J lost 7 bases, V lost 0 bases, and 7 bases had no gene match. Germline V gives CDR1 SQVTM, CDR2 ANQGSEA. This CDR3 comprises 15 residues. What was amplified from RNA transcripts were TCR beta CDR3 regions. TCR CDR3 regions were first amplified by RT-PCR with HTBI primers. From the multiplex PCR reads, TCRdb called clonotypes with MiXCR, one entry per CDR3 protein. The sample includes fewer than 650,000 distinct CDR3 sequences, approximately 14% of them seen just once. Subjects with ophthalmopathy showed a Clinical Activity Score no lower than 3, a NOSPECS grade no lower than 4, and a duration shorter than 3 months. PBMCs were sourced from over 8.5 ml fresh peripheral blood. This clonotype was counted at least ten times.

The sequencing sample was made of blood. This receptor was taken from a middle-aged woman with Graves' ophthalmopathy. V gene TRBV29-1 combines with J gene TRBJ2-2; 8 bases match TRBD1. Here the CDR3 reads CSVEEGQGASGELFF. CDR3 sequence (DNA): TGCAGCGTTGAAGAAGGGCAGGGGGCGAGCGGGGAGCTGTTTTTT.